These 2 T cell receptor beta chains share one sample of origin, sequenced in a study of long-term antiretroviral therapy in people with HIV. The libraries were made with immunoSEQ v3.0 at survey level. Some clones are missing from TCRdb's copy, which holds only in-frame ones; the method was immunoSEQ multiplex PCR. Here the sample spans 25,000 to 35,000 clones, around 84% being singletons. The sequenced sample was unsorted PBMCs, obtained 0.8 years after starting antiretroviral therapy. The receptor source for this set is a woman younger than 45 with HIV.

V gene TRBV6-6 combines with J gene TRBJ2-4; no clear D. The CDR3 loop spans 14 amino acids. V lost 3 bases and J lost 7, with 13 bases in between. The V gene's germline CDR1 is MNHNY and CDR2 SVGAGI (reference sequence). This CDR3 reads CASSYVASSNIQYF. The CDR3 DNA follows: TGTGCCAGCAGTTATGTGGCTAGTTCCAACATTCAGTACTTC.

The genes are TRBV27 and TRBJ2-3; D not resolved. Trimming shortened V by 3 bases and J by 2 bases, and 15 bases separated the two germline ends. The germline gives CDR1 MNHEY, CDR2 SMNVEV (reference sequence). This CDR3 has 16 residues. The CDR3 region is CASSFGSYYSTDTQYF. The CDR3 DNA is TGTGCCAGCAGTTTCGGCTCCTACTATTCCACAGATACGCAGTATTTT.